These 26 T cell receptor beta chains came from one sample sequenced in a study of T cell responses to AZD1222 COVID-19 vaccine. Produced via immunoSEQ multiplex PCR; TCRdb's table is partial and in-frame only. The sample has roughly 150,000 clones, around nine tenths seen once; the top ten hold 1.6%. Sample: peripheral blood, taken on day 0 of AZD1222 vaccination. The receptors originated from an adult in good health.

The rearrangement links TRBV5-6 to TRBJ1-1, with D possibly TRBD1 on 6 matching bases. The V and J ends lost 1 base and 5 bases respectively, with 15 bases between them. Per the germline V gene, CDR1 is SGHDT and CDR2 is YYEEEE. The CDR3 totals 15 residues. In DNA form, the CDR3 reads TGTGCCAGCAGCTTGAGGGCACAGGGTAGGACTGAAGCTTTCTTT. Protein sequence: CASSLRAQGRTEAFF.

The chain is built from TRBV3-1 (or the pseudogene TRBV3-2) and TRBJ1-2, with TRBD1 identical over 7 bases. The CDR3 is 14 amino acids. J was trimmed by 4 bases and V by 5 bases; bases with no gene match: 7. CDR1 and CDR2 from the germline V gene are LGHDT and YNNKEL (reference sequence). The CDR3 DNA reads as TGTGCCAGCAGCAGAGGGGGCTCCGGCTATGGCTACACCTTC. Its translation: CASSRGGSGYGYTF.

The rearrangement links TRBV10-3 to TRBJ1-1; D perhaps matches TRBD1 (6 bases). The CDR3 is 12 residues long. V lost 6 bases and J 7 bases, leaving 12 bases between the germline ends. Germline CDR1 ENHRY, CDR2 SYGVKD. The CDR3 DNA reads TGTGCCATCAGCTCAATGACAGGTGAAGCTTTCTTT. It is translated as CAISSMTGEAFF.

In the case of this clone: At one end the junction does not follow the germline gene, possibly because of a read error. The chain has TRBV6-1 and TRBJ2-2; D is possibly TRBD2 (5 bases). The CDR3 runs to 11 residues. The germline V gene has CDR1 MNHNS and CDR2 SASEGT. CDR3 nucleotides: TGTGCCAGCAGTGAACTGGACTCCCTGCTTTTT. Protein: CASSELDSLLF.

The chain joins TRBV7-2 to TRBJ2-7; no reliable D call. CDR1 and CDR2 (germline): SGHTA, FQGNSA. Trimming removed 5 bases from V and 2 bases from J, with 13 bases in between. The CDR3 is 14 amino acids. The CDR3 nucleotides are TGTGCCAGCAGCCCCCGCGACGCCCCCTACGAGCAGTACTTC. Amino acid sequence: CASSPRDAPYEQYF.

In its sample, this clone was seen once. The chain employs TRBV28 and TRBJ1-1; D may be TRBD1 (5 bases). Germline CDR1 reads MDHEN; CDR2 reads SYDVKM. Trimming pared 3 bases from V and 0 bases from J, leaving 11 bases between. The CDR3 runs 15 residues. This chain's CDR3 is CASSFTGRLNTEAFF. CDR3 in DNA: TGTGCCAGCAGTTTTACAGGACGACTGAACACTGAAGCTTTCTTT.

In this sample, this clone turned up once. The chain recombines TRBV7-9 with TRBJ2-5, with 12 positions matching TRBD2. CDR1 is SEHNR, CDR2 FQNEAQ, per germline (reference sequence). This CDR3 is built from 15 residues. Trimming removed 6 bases from V and 5 bases from J; junction bases left unmatched: 7. CDR3 residues: CASSRGLAGGETQYF. The CDR3, as DNA: TGTGCCAGCAGTCGGGGACTAGCGGGCGGGGAGACCCAGTACTTC.

The count of this clone is one. The chain employs TRBV11-2 and TRBJ1-1; no clear D. CDR1 is SGHAT and CDR2 is FQNNGV in the germline V gene. Trimming took off 3 bases at V and 3 bases at J, with 8 bases between the two ends. The CDR3 is 13 residues long. CDR3 loop: CASSFLGYTEAFF. The CDR3 nucleotides are TGTGCCAGCAGCTTTCTCGGGTACACTGAAGCTTTCTTT.

The chain employs TRBV30 and TRBJ1-4; D gene uncertain. The CDR3 length is 13 residues. Germline CDR1 is GTSNPN and CDR2 is SVGIG (reference sequence). Trimming pared 4 bases from V and 0 bases from J, leaving 6 bases between. CDR3 residues: CAWTEATNEKLFF. The DNA for the CDR3 is TGTGCCTGGACAGAAGCAACTAATGAAAAACTGTTTTTT.

This clone ranks as medium-sized. The chain combines TRBV6-5 with TRBJ2-7, with D maybe TRBD1 (5 bases). Trimming removed 5 bases from V and 3 bases from J, with 11 bases in between. Germline CDR1 and CDR2: MNHEY and SVGAGI. This CDR3 contains 13 residues. For the CDR3, the DNA is TGTGCCAGCAGTCCAGGGTCAGGCTACGAGCAGTACTTC. This gives the protein CASSPGSGYEQYF.

The rearrangement links TRBV14 to TRBJ2-5; D unclear. V lost 0 bases, J lost 6 bases, and 14 bases lay in between. Germline CDR1 SGHDN, CDR2 FVKESK. The CDR3 covers 15 residues. The CDR3 DNA sequence: TGTGCCAGCAGCCAAGATTTAGCCCGGCAGCAGACCCAGTACTTC. Residues: CASSQDLARQQTQYF.

This clone was observed once. V and J are TRBV30 and TRBJ1-1; no clear D. This CDR3 is 14 amino acids long. V was clipped by 2 bases and J by 9 bases, with 19 bases between them. Germline lookup yields CDR1 GTSNPN and CDR2 SVGIG (reference sequence). The CDR3 region has the DNA TGTGCCTGGAGTCGAAAAGGCTTCCCCTTGAAAGCTTTCTTT. It codes for CAWSRKGFPLKAFF.

This clone was counted once. The gene calls are TRBV18 and TRBJ2-2; 8 bases map to TRBD1. Germline CDR1 is KGHSH and CDR2 is LQKENI. The CDR3 has 17 residues. V shed 5 bases, J shed 2 bases, and the junction held 10 bases outside the gene matches. The CDR3 bases are TGTGCCAGCTCAGGAAACGGACAGGGTTCTAACACCGGGGAGCTGTTTTTT. Amino acids: CASSGNGQGSNTGELFF.

This chain links TRBV5-1 with TRBJ2-7, with unresolved D. CDR1 is SGHRS, CDR2 YFSETQ, per germline. V was cut by 2 bases and J by 0 bases, with 3 bases left in between. The CDR3 sequence is 12 residues long. CDR3 coding DNA: TGCGCCAGCAGCTTTAGCTCCTACGAGCAGTACTTC. This translates into CASSFSSYEQYF.

V and J are TRBV5-6 and TRBJ2-3; D remains ambiguous. Trimming shortened V by 0 bases and J by 8 bases, and 10 bases separated the two germline ends. The CDR3 consists of 13 residues. From germline, CDR1 is SGHDT and CDR2 YYEEEE. CDR3 region: CASSLASAVTQYF. CDR3 DNA: TGTGCCAGCAGCTTGGCCTCGGCAGTTACGCAGTATTTT.

This rearrangement joins TRBV9 to TRBJ1-2, with 10 positions matching TRBD1. This CDR3 has 14 residues. CDR1 is SGDLS and CDR2 is YYNGEE in the germline V gene. V lost 3 bases to trimming and J lost 4 bases; unmatched junction nucleotides: 3. CDR3 in DNA: TGTGCCAGCAGCGGGGGACAGGGGCTCTATGGCTACACCTTC. Translated: CASSGGQGLYGYTF.

CDR3 protein: CAARDGGTDTQYF. The CDR3 DNA is TGTGCCGCCCGCGACGGGGGCACAGATACGCAGTATTTT. The chain employs TRBV6-5 and TRBJ2-3; TRBD2 might be the D (5 bases). There are 13 residues in the CDR3. Germline CDR1 and CDR2: MNHEY and SVGAGI. V was shortened by 11 bases and J by 1 base, with 13 bases between the two germline ends.

The genes are TRBV30 and TRBJ1-2; 8 bases agree with TRBD1. The CDR3 contains 13 residues. Germline assignment: CDR1 GTSNPN and CDR2 SVGIG (reference sequence). Losses at the gene ends were 0 bases for V and 7 bases for J; bases not matched to a gene: 4. The CDR3, as DNA: TGTGCCTGGAGTGTTGGGGGGACAGGTGGCTACACCTTC. This gives the protein CAWSVGGTGGYTF.

The rearrangement links TRBV14 to TRBJ2-1, with 7 bases matching TRBD1. J lost 0 bases, V lost 2 bases, and 4 bases had no gene match. This CDR3 has 16 amino acids. CDR1 and CDR2 (germline): SGHDN, FVKESK. CDR3 protein: CASSQLGQASYNEQFF. The DNA of the CDR3 is TGTGCCAGCAGCCAACTTGGACAGGCCTCCTACAATGAGCAGTTCTTC.

The chain uses TRBV27 and TRBJ1-5, with D perhaps TRBD1 (5 bases). There are 14 residues in the CDR3. Germline V gene sequence: CDR1 MNHEY, CDR2 SMNVEV (reference sequence). V was pared by 0 bases and J by 9 bases, with 12 bases between. The chain's CDR3 is CASSLSGTDVPQHF. The CDR3 nucleotides read TGTGCCAGCAGTTTATCCGGGACCGACGTGCCCCAGCATTTT.

CDR3 sequence (DNA): TGTGCCAGCAGTAGTTCCTATAATTCACCCCTCCACTTT. Translation: CASSSSYNSPLHF. The rearrangement joins TRBV28 to TRBJ1-6, with unresolved D. CDR3 length: 13 amino acids. The V gene's germline CDR1 is MDHEN and CDR2 SYDVKM. The V end lost 5 bases, the J end lost 1 base, and 3 bases lay between the germline ends.

The chain combines TRBV7-9 with TRBJ2-7; D remains ambiguous. Trimming pared 7 bases from V and 3 bases from J, leaving 13 bases between. Germline CDR1 is SEHNR and CDR2 is FQNEAQ (reference sequence). The CDR3 is 13 amino acids. The CDR3 DNA follows: TGTGCCAGCACGCCTCTGGGCGGCTACGAGCAGTACTTC. It specifies CASTPLGGYEQYF. Complete variable domain (other parts from reference TRBV7-9 and TRBJ2-7): DTGVSQNPRHKITKRGQNVTFRCDPISEHNRLYWYRQTLGQGPEFLTYFQNEAQLEKSRLLSDRFSAERPKGSFSTLEIQRTEQGDSAMYLCASTPLGGYEQYFGPGTRLTVT.

The chain recombines TRBV7-2 with TRBJ2-1; D call uncertain. The V end was cut by 7 bases, the J end by 4 bases, with 20 bases between. The CDR3 spans 16 residues. The germline gives CDR1 SGHTA, CDR2 FQGNSA. DNA of the CDR3: TGTGCCAGCACCTCTGGGGTCCGGGCGACTTACAATGAGCAGTTCTTC. This encodes CASTSGVRATYNEQFF.

The chain has TRBV29-1 and TRBJ1-2; 7 nucleotides align to TRBD1. The CDR3 is made up of 12 amino acids. J lost 7 bases, V lost 3 bases, and 5 bases had no gene match. Looked up from germline, CDR1 is SQVTM and CDR2 is ANQGSEA. CDR3 DNA sequence: TGCAGCGTTGACCCAGGGGGTTTTGGCTACACCTTC. This sequence encodes CSVDPGGFGYTF.

The rearrangement joins TRBV19 to TRBJ1-2, with unresolved D. Germline V gives CDR1 LNHDA, CDR2 SQIVND (reference sequence). V dropped 8 bases and J dropped 5 bases, with 24 bases sitting between them. This CDR3 spans 16 amino acids. CDR3 protein: CASFLSGPTTAYGYTF. In DNA, the CDR3 is TGTGCCAGTTTTCTCTCCGGGCCCACCACCGCATATGGCTACACCTTC.

V and J are TRBV18 and TRBJ1-2; D is ambiguous. Germline CDR1 reads KGHSH; CDR2 reads LQKENI. The V end was cut by 5 bases, the J end by 3 bases, with 10 bases between. CDR3 length equals 13 residues. The CDR3 DNA is TGTGCCAGCTCATTCGGCCGAGACTATGGCTACACCTTC. It translates to CASSFGRDYGYTF.